This TCR beta chain derives from a study of cytomegalovirus exposure and HLA in healthy donors. This clone was seen once. The PCR had 60 Vbeta and 13 Jbeta primers. Profiled with immunoSEQ multiplex PCR; TCRdb holds only in-frame clones, not every one. The sample has about 120,000 clones; about three quarters are singletons. The germline V gene encodes CDR1 LGHNT and CDR2 FRNRAP. The CDR3 has 16 residues. V lost 2 bases, J lost 1 base, and 14 bases lay in between. This clonotype was sampled from a woman between 40 and 50 years old in good health and CMV-seropositive. The chain joins TRBV12-5 to TRBJ1-2; the D gene is possibly TRBD1 (5 bases). Sequences were obtained from PBMCs. CDR3 loop: CASGLRAGGFNYGYTF. Written as DNA, the CDR3 is TGTGCTAGTGGTTTGCGTGCGGGGGGGTTTAACTATGGCTACACCTTC.